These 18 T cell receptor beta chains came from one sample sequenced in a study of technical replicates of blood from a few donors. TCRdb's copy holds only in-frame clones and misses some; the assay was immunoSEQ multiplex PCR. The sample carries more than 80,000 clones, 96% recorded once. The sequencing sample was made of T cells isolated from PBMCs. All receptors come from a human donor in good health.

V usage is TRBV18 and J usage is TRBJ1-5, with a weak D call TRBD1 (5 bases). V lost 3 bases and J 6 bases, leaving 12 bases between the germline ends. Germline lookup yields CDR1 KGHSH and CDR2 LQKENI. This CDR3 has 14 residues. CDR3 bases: TGTGCCAGCTCACCGGGGGGAGGGCCTCAGCCCCAGCATTTT. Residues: CASSPGGGPQPQHF.

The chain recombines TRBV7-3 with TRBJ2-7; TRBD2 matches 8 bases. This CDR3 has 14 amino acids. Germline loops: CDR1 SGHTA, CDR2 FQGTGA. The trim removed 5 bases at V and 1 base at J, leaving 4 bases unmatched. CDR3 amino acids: CASSPGLASYEQYF. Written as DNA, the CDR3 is TGTGCCAGCAGCCCTGGACTAGCTTCCTACGAGCAGTACTTC.

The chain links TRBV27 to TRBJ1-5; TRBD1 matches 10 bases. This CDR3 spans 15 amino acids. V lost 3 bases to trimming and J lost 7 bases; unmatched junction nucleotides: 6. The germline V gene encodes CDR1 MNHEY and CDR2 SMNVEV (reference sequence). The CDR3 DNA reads TGTGCCAGCAGTTTGGGGACAGGGGACATCCAGCCCCAGCATTTT. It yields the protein CASSLGTGDIQPQHF.

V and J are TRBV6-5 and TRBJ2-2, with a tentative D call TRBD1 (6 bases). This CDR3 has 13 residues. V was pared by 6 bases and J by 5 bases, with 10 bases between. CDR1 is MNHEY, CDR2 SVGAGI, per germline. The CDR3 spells CASSRGGTGELFF. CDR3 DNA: TGTGCCAGCAGCAGAGGGGGTACCGGGGAGCTGTTTTTT.

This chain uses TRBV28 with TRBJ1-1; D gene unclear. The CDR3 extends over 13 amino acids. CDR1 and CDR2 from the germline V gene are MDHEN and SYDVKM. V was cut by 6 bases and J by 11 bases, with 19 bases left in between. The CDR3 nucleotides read TGTGCCAGCAGAACCCCTACCCCTGGAGAGGCTTTCTTT. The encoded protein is CASRTPTPGEAFF.

The CDR3 DNA is TGTGCCAGCAGTCGAGCCCGGGAGAGGCTCAATAGCAATCAGCCCCAGCATTTT. Residues: CASSRARERLNSNQPQHF. The chain has TRBV27 and TRBJ1-5; D call uncertain. Germline values: CDR1 MNHEY, CDR2 SMNVEV (reference sequence). The CDR3 loop spans 18 amino acids. Deletions cut 5 bases from V and 0 bases from J, with 20 bases between.

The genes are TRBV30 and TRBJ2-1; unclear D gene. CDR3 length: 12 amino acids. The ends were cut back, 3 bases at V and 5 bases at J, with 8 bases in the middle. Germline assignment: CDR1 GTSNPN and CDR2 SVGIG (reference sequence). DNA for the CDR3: TGTGCCTGGAGCCTCTCAGACAATGAGCAGTTCTTC. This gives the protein CAWSLSDNEQFF.

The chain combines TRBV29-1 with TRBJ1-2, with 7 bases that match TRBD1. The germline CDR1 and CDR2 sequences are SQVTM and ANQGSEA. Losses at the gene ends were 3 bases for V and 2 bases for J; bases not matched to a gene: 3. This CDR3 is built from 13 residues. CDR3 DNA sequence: TGCAGCGTTGAGGGACAGATGAACTATGGCTACACCTTC. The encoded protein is CSVEGQMNYGYTF.

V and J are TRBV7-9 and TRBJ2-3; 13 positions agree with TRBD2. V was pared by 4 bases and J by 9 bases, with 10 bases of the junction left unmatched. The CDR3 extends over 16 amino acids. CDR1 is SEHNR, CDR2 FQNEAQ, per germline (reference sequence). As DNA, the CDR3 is TGTGCCAGCAGCTCCGTACTAGCGGGAGGGCCAGGGACGCAGTATTTT. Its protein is CASSSVLAGGPGTQYF.

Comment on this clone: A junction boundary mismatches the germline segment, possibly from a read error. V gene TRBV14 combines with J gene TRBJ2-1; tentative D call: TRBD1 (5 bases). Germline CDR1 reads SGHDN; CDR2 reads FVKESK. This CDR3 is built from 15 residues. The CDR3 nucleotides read TGTGCCAGCAGCCAAGACATCAGGGCCTATAATGAGCAGTTCTTC. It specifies CASSQDIRAYNEQFF.

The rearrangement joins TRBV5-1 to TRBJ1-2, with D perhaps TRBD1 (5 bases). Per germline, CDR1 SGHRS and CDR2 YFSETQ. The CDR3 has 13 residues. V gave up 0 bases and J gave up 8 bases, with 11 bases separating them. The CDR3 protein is CASSLGQGKGYTF. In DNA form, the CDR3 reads TGCGCCAGCAGCTTGGGGCAGGGTAAAGGCTACACCTTC.

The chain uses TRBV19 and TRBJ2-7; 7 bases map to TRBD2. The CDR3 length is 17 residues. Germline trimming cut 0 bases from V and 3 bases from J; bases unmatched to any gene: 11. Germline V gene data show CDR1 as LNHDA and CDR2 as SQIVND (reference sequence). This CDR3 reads CASSIDHPAGRFYEQYF. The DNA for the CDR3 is TGTGCCAGTAGTATAGACCATCCAGCGGGAAGGTTCTACGAGCAGTACTTC.

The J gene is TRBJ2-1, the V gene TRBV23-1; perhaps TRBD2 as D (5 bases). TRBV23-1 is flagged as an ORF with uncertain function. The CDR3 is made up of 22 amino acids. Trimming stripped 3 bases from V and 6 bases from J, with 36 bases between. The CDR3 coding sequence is TGCGCCAGCAGTCACCGAGAAGATCGGGCCTCGAGGGTCAGAGGAGGATTCAATGAGCAGTTCTTC. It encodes CASSHREDRASRVRGGFNEQFF.

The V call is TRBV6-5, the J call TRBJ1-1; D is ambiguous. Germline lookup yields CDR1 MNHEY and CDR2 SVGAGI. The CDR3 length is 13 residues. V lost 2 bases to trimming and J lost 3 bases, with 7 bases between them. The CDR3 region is CASSYGSDTEAFF. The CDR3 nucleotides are TGTGCCAGCAGTTACGGCAGCGACACTGAAGCTTTCTTT.

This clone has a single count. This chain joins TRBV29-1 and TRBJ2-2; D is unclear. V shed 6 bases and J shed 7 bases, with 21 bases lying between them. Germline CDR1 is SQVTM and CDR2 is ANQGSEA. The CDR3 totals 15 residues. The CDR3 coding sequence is TGCAGCGTCCTTCCTACCCGCGGATTGGGCGGGGAGCTGTTTTTT. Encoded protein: CSVLPTRGLGGELFF.

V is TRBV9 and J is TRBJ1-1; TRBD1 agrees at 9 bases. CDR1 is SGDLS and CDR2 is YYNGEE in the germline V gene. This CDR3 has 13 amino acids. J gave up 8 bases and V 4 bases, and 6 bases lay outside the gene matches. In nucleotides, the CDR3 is TGTGCCAGCAGCCTGGGGACAGGGACAGAAGCTTTCTTT. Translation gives CASSLGTGTEAFF.

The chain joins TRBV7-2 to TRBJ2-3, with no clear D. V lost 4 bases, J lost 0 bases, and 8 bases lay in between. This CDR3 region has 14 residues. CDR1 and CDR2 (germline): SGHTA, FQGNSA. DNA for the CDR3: TGTGCCAGCAGCTCCACTCGTAGCACAGATACGCAGTATTTT. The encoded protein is CASSSTRSTDTQYF.

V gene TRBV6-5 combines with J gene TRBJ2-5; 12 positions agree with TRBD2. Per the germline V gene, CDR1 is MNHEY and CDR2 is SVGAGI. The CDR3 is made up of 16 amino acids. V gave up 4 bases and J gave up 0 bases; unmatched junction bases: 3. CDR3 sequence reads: CASSSGLAGYQETQYF. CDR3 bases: TGTGCCAGCAGTTCAGGACTAGCGGGGTACCAAGAGACCCAGTACTTC.